The T cell receptor (beta chain) under discussion was sequenced for a study of blood T cell repertoires in COVID-19 (dated by TCRdb to between 2020 and 2021). For the wider study: Samples from collaborators originated in the United States, Italy and Spain and spanned both the acute and convalescent phases of COVID-19. The samples were drawn from two sources: the first 160 participants of the ongoing ImmuneRACE study, and 1,254 subjects contributed by 6 global collaborators. The repertoires were released in a freely available public database intended as a resource for research on the immune response to SARS-CoV-2. The prospective study material was composed of cDNA or gDNA derived from T cells, B-cell-depleted T cells, or PBMCs. HLA class I and class II types, where available, came from metadata supplied by the sample provider rather than from assay-based typing. Sample metadata almost always included a de-identified subject ID, COVID-19 status, age in years and sex. The dataset comprised deeply sampled blood TCRbeta repertoires from subjects exposed to, actively infected with, or recovered from COVID-19. Broader findings and caveats from the paper: Clinical and demographic metadata were provided uncurated, with the amount varying by source and participant.

The immunoSEQ Assay, a bias-controlled multiplex PCR, was used to amplify TCRbeta CDR3 regions from genomic DNA. Regarding the original processing steps: Nucleated cell counts per sample were estimated from amplification of reference gene primers within the assay. Sequence reads were collapsed and filtered to measure the absolute abundance of every unique TCRbeta CDR3 rearrangement. For each sample, productive Simpson clonality was calculated as the square root of Simpson's diversity index over productive rearrangements. Imported from immuneACCESS, the table was reduced by TCRdb to in-frame sequences with V and J called. These copies leave out some clones; in studies compared against another copy, an unresolved V gene accounts for under half, and the cause of the remainder is not known. Clone size and the V and J calls come from that table; the DNA yielded D and trimming. This sample has roughly 190,000 clones in its table, and roughly 80% of those were observed once. Of the sample, around 6.9% is held by the ten largest clones.

A remark on this clone: The antigen this receptor binds is unknown. Within one base of it there is no much larger clone, and no base qualities were kept.

The collaborating institutions used their own protocols to collect whole blood in K2EDTA tubes. For TCRbeta analysis, collaborators shipped samples in one of three forms: frozen whole blood, isolated PBMCs, or DNA extracted from either of those sample types. The source is a man in his 60s with acute or convalescent COVID-19. The specimen was peripheral blood.

CDR3 sequence: CASNQGSSYEQYF. The sequence in DNA is TGTGCCAGCAATCAGGGATCCTCCTACGAGCAGTACTTC. The receptor chain draws on TRBV6-5 and TRBJ2-7; TRBD1 is a possible D gene, resting on 5 matching bases. The CDR3 numbers 13 residues from cysteine through phenylalanine. The CDR3 DNA has 39 bases and is translated from base 1. Reading the germline V gene gives CDR1 MNHEY and CDR2 SVGAGI. V loses 7 bases, J loses 0 bases, and the germline ends lie 10 bases apart.